This is a list of T cell receptor beta chains from one sample in a study of T cell responses to AZD1222 COVID-19 vaccine. The assay was immunoSEQ multiplex PCR, and TCRdb's table has in-frame clones only and misses some. The sample has 65,000 to 85,000 clones; roughly 88% are singletons. The sample here was peripheral blood, taken 28 days after the second AZD1222 dose. The receptors shown here come from an adult who received the AZD1222 COVID-19 vaccine. The CDR3 runs from the conserved cysteine through the conserved F or W. Part of the rows lack a size; the others show once, few, many or a class for expanded clones.

j_call v_call clone_size cdr3_aa
TRBJ2-2 TRBV4-1 once CASSQRLAGGTNTGELFF
TRBJ2-3 TRBV6-1 once CASSEALGSADTQYF
TRBJ2-7 TRBV5-6 - CASSTGGMSSYEQYF
TRBJ2-2 TRBV4-1 - CASSQGTTGELFF
TRBJ2-7 TRBV6-1 - CASSEAWEGGYEQYF
TRBJ1-1 TRBV6-1 - CASSDTAALFTEAFF
TRBJ2-3 TRBV5-5 - CASSLSQTRVATDTQYF
TRBJ2-1 TRBV18 - CASSDDRDANEQFF
TRBJ1-1 TRBV10-1 - CASSEGRVYTEAFF
TRBJ1-5 TRBV6-5 - CASSRDRRDQPQHF
TRBJ1-1 TRBV2 - CASSRGGETEAFF
TRBJ1-1 TRBV19 few CASSPNRGVKTEAFF
TRBJ2-1 TRBV19 - CASTNTVYNEQFF
TRBJ2-1 TRBV3-1/TRBV3-2 - CASSQGFSGSSYNEQFF
TRBJ1-2 TRBV9 - CASSPRQGISYGYTF
TRBJ1-5 TRBV4-1 once CASSRIGGNQPQHF
TRBJ1-5 TRBV6-5 - CASRSTGGGNQPQHF
TRBJ2-3 TRBV7-8 - CASSPDLPGTQYF
TRBJ1-5 TRBV3-1/TRBV3-2 - CASSLGQPWSRQPQHF
TRBJ2-2 TRBV6-5 - CATRGPAGTGELFF
TRBJ1-2 TRBV20-1 - CSAGQGAGYTF
TRBJ1-1 TRBV6-5 - CASSYQGQGTEAFF
TRBJ2-5 TRBV9 - CASSVRDSGTQYF
TRBJ1-1 TRBV18 - CASSPLTGGERPEAFF
TRBJ2-3 TRBV7-9 - CASSQEQYF
TRBJ1-5 TRBV5-1 - CASSLRGDNQPQHF
TRBJ1-2 TRBV5-1 - CASSLAGNYGYTF
TRBJ2-1 TRBV5-4 - CASSLGTRTGNYNEQFF
TRBJ2-5 TRBV5-1 - CASSSGLRHGETQYF
TRBJ2-2 TRBV28 few CASSLVMNTGELFF
TRBJ1-1 TRBV28 - CASSPVGHSMNTEAFF
TRBJ1-1 TRBV5-8 few CASSSGDPWDTEAFF
TRBJ2-7 TRBV27 - CASSFNPGTSSYEQYF
TRBJ1-6 TRBV28 many CASRSTGTGISPLHF
TRBJ1-1 TRBV7-8 - CASRAGLNTEAFF
TRBJ2-1 TRBV4-2 few CASSQEITGLNEQFF
TRBJ2-1 TRBV12-3/TRBV12-4 few CASSLAQDRLQFF
TRBJ2-5 TRBV4-1 - CASRGQRGEETQYF
TRBJ1-6 TRBV5-8 - CASSRNTYEYSPLHF
TRBJ2-7 TRBV30 - CALLRDFNEQYF
TRBJ2-3 TRBV28 - CASSSPMADTQYF
TRBJ2-7 TRBV12-3/TRBV12-4 - CASSLPTYEQYF
TRBJ2-1 TRBV14 - CASSQEWQNEQFF
TRBJ1-5 TRBV2 once CASSEAYAGDPQHF
TRBJ1-6 TRBV9 - CASSVRDRATSPLHF
TRBJ2-1 TRBV27 - CASSLGQRGHNEQFF
TRBJ2-7 TRBV30 - CSLRQPLSYEQYF
TRBJ1-2 TRBV19 - CASSSDWYGYTF
TRBJ1-6 TRBV6-5 - CASSYEASPLHF
TRBJ1-5 TRBV2 - CASTMDLDNQPQHF
TRBJ1-3 TRBV25-1 - CASSPPGLAGNTIYF
TRBJ1-1 TRBV5-6 - CASFGLQGLGMNTEAFF
TRBJ2-5 TRBV7-6 - CASSLLAGIQETQYF
TRBJ2-3 TRBV19 - CASSTTSGGADTQYF
TRBJ1-1 TRBV5-1 few CASSFTGTNTEAFF
TRBJ2-2 TRBV6-5 - CASSYSMTGRGELFF
TRBJ1-1 TRBV9 - CASSVEGTAEAFF
TRBJ1-3 TRBV18 - CASSPEPRNTIYF
TRBJ2-3 TRBV6-2/TRBV6-3 - CASSYRGLADTQYF